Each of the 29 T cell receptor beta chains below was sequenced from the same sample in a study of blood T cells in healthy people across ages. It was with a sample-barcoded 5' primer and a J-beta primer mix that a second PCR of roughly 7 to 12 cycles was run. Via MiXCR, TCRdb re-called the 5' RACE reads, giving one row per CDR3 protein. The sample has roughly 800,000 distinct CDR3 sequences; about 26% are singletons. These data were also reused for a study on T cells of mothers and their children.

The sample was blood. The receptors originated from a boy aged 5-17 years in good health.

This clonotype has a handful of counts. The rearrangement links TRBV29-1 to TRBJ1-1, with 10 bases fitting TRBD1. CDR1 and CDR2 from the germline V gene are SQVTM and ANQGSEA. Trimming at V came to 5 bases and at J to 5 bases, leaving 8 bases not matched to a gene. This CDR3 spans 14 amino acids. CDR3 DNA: TGCAGCGTTAGACAGACAGGGGGCAAGACTGAAGCTTTCTTT. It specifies CSVRQTGGKTEAFF.

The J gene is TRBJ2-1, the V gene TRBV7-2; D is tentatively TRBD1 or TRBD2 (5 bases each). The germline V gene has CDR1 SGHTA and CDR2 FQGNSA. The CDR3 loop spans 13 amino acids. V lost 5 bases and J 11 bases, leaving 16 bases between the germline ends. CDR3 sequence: CASSPRRGAQQFF. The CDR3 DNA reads TGTGCCAGCAGCCCAAGACGAGGGGCCCAGCAGTTCTTC.

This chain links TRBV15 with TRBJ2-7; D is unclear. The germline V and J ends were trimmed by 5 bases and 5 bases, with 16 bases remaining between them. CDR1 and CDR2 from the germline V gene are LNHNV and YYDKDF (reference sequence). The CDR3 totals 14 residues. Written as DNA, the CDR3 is TGTGCCACCAGCGGATGGACGGCTTCCCACGAGCAGTACTTC. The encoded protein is CATSGWTASHEQYF.

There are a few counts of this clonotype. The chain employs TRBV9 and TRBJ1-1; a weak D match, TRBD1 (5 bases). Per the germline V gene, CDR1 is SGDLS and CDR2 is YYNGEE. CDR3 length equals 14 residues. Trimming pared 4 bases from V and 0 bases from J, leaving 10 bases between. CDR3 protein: CASSSGVLNTEAFF. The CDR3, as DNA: TGTGCCAGCAGCTCGGGGGTCCTGAACACTGAAGCTTTCTTT. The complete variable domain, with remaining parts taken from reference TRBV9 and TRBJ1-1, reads DSGVTQTPKHLITATGQRVTLRCSPRSGDLSVYWYQQSLDQGLQFLIQYYNGEERAKGNILERFSAQQFPDLHSELNLSSLELGDSALYFCASSSGVLNTEAFFGQGTRLTVV.

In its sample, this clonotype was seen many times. The CDR3: CASGGAGGYTF. The CDR3 bases are TGTGCCAGCGGGGGGGCTGGTGGCTACACCTTC. V gene TRBV25-1 combines with J gene TRBJ1-2, with D maybe TRBD1 (6 bases). Germline CDR1 reads MGHDK; CDR2 reads SYGVNS. The CDR3 loop spans 11 amino acids. V lost 8 bases, J lost 7 bases, and 11 bases lay in between.

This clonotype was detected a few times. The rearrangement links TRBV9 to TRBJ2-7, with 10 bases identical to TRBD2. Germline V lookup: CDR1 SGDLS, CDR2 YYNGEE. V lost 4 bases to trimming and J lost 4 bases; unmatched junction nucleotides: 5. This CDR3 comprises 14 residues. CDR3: CASSRAGGEYEQYF. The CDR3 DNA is TGTGCCAGCAGCAGAGCGGGGGGGGAGTACGAGCAGTACTTC.

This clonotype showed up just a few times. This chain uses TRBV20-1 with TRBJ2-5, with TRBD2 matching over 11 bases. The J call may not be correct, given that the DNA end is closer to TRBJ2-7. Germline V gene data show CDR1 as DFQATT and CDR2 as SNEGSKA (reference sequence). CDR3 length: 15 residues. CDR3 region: CSARSSSGGYYEQYF. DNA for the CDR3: TGCAGTGCTAGATCCTCTAGCGGGGGGTACTACGAGCAGTACTTC.

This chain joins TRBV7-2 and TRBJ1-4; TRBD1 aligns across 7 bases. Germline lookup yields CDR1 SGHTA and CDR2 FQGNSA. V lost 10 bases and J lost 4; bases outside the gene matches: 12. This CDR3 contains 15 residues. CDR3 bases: TGTGCCACCTCTAAGGGGACAGAGAGTAATGAAAAACTGTTTTTT. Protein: CATSKGTESNEKLFF.

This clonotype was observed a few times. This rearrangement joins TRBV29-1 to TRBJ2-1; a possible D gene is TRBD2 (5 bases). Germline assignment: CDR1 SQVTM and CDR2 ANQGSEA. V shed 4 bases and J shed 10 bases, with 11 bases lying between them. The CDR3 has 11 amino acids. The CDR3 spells CSVVRAVEQFF. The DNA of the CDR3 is TGCAGCGTTGTGAGGGCCGTGGAGCAGTTCTTC.

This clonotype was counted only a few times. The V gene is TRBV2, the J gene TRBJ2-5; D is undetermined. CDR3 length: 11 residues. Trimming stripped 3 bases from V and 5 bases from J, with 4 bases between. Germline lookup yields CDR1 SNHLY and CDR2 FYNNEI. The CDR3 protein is CASSDWETQYF. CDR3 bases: TGTGCCAGCAGTGACTGGGAGACCCAGTACTTC.

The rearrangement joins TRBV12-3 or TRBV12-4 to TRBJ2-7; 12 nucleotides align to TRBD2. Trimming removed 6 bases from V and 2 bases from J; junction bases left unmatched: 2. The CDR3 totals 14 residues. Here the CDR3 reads CASRASGGAYEQYF. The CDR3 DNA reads TGTGCCAGCAGGGCTAGCGGGGGGGCCTACGAGCAGTACTTC.

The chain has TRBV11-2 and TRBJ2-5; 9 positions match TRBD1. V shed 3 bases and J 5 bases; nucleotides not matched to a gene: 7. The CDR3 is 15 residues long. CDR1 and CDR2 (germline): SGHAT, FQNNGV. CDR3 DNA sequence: TGTGCCAGCAGCTTCCACACAGGGGGCGGGGAGACCCAGTACTTC. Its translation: CASSFHTGGGETQYF.

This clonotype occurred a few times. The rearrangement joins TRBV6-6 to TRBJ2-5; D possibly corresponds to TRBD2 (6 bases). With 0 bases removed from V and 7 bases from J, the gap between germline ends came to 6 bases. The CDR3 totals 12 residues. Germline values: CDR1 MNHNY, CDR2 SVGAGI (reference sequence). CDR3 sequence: CASSYSAGTQYF. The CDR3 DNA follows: TGTGCCAGCAGTTACTCAGCGGGGACCCAGTACTTC.

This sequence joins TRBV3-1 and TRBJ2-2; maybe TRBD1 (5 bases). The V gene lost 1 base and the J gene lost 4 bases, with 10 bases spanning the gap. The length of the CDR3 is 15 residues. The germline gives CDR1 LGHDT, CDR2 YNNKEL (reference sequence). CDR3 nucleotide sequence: TGTGCCAGCAGCCAAGGACAGTGGGGCACCGGGGAGCTGTTTTTT. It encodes CASSQGQWGTGELFF.

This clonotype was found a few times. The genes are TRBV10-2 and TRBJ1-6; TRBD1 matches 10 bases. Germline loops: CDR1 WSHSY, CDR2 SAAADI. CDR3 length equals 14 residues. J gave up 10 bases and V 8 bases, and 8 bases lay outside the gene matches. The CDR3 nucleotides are TGCGCCAGCGGAGGGACAGGGGATGGCTCACCCCTCCACTTT. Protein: CASGGTGDGSPLHF.

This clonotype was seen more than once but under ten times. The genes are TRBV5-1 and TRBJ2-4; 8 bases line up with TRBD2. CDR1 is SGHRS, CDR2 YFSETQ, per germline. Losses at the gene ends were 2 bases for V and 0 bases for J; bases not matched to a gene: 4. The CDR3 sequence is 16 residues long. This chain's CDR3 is CASSLAGVLAKNIQYF. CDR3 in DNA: TGCGCCAGCAGCTTAGCGGGAGTTCTAGCCAAAAACATTCAGTACTTC.

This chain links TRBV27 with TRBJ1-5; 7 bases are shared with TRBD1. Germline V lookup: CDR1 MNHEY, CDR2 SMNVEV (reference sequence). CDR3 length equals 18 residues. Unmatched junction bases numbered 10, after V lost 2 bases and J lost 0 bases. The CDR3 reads CASSLRAGGADSNQPQHF. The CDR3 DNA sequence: TGTGCCAGCAGTTTACGGGCAGGGGGTGCGGATAGCAATCAGCCCCAGCATTTT.

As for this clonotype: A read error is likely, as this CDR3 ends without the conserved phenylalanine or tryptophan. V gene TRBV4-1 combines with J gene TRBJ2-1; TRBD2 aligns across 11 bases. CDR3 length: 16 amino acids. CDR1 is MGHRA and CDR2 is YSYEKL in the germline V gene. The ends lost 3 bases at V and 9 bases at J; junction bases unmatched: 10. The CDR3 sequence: CASSQSSGRAKVEQFL. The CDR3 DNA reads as TGCGCCAGCAGCCAGAGTAGCGGGAGGGCCAAGGTTGAGCAGTTCCTC.

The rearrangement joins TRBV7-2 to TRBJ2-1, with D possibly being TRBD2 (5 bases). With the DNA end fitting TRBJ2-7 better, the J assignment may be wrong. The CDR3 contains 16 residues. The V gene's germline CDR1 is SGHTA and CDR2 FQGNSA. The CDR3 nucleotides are TGTGCCAGCAGCTTAGATTTGAGGGCAGGTCCCTACGAGCAGTACTTC. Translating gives CASSLDLRAGPYEQYF.

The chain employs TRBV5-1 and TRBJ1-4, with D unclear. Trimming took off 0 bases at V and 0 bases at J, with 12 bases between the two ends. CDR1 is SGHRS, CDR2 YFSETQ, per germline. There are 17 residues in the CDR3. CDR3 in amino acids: CASSLGQIVATNEKLFF. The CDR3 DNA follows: TGCGCCAGCAGCTTGGGTCAGATCGTGGCAACTAATGAAAAACTGTTTTTT.

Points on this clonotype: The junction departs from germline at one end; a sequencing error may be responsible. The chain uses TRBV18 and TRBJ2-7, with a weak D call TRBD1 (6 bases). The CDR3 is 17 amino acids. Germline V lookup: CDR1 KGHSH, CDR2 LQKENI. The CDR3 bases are TGCGCCAGCTCACCCACCTCCGGGGCAGGGGCAAACTACGAGCAGTACTTC. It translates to CASSPTSGAGANYEQYF.

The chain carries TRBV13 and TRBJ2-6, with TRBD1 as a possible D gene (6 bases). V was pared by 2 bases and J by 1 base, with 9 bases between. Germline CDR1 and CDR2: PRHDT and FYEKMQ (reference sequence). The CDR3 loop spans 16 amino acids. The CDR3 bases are TGTGCCAGCAGCTTATCCAGGGGTTCTGGGGCCAACGTCCTGACTTTC. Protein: CASSLSRGSGANVLTF.

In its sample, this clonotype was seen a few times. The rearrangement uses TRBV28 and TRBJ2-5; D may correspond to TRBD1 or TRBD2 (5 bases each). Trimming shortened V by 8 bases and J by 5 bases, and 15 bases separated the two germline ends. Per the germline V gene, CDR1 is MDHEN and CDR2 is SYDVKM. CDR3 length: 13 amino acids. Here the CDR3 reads CASGLGTVETQYF. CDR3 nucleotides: TGTGCCAGCGGTCTCGGGACCGTGGAGACCCAGTACTTC. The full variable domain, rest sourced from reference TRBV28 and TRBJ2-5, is DVKVTQSSRYLVKRTGEKVFLECVQDMDHENMFWYRQDPGLGLRLIYFSYDVKMKEKGDIPEGYSVSREKKERFSLILESASTNQTSMYLCASGLGTVETQYFGPGTRLLVL.

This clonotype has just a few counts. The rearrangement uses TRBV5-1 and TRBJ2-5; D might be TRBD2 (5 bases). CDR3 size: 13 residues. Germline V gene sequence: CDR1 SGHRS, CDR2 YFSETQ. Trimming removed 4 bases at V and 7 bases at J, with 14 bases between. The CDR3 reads CASSGVRGATQYF. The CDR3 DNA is TGCGCCAGCAGCGGTGTCCGGGGAGCGACCCAGTACTTC. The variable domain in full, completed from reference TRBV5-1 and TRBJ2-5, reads KAGVTQTPRYLIKTRGQQVTLSCSPISGHRSVSWYQQTPGQGLQFLFEYFSETQRNKGNFPGRFSGRQFSNSRSEMNVSTLELGDSALYLCASSGVRGATQYFGPGTRLLVL.

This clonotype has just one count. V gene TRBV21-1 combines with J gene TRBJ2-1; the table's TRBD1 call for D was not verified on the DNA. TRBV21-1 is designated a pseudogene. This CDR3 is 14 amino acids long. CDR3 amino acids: CARTRAIAYNEQFF. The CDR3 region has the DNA TGTGCCAGAACAAGGGCGATCGCCTACAATGAGCAGTTCTTC.

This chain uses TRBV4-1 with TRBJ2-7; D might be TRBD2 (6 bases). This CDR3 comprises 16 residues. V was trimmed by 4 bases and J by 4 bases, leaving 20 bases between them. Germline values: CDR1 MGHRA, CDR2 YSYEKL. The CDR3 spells CASSREAQSSPYEQYF. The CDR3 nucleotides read TGCGCCAGCAGCCGGGAGGCACAGTCGTCGCCTTACGAGCAGTACTTC.

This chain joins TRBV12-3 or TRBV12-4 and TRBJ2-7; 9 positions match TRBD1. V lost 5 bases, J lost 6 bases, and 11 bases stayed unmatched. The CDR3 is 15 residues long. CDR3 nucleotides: TGTGCCAGCAGTAGGGGCGGATCGACAGGGGGCGAGCAGTACTTC. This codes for CASSRGGSTGGEQYF.

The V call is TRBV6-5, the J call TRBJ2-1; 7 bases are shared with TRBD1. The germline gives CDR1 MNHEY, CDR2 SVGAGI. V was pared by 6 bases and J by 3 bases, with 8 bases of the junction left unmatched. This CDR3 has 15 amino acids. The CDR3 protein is CASSLGQLYYNEQFF. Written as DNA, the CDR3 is TGTGCCAGCAGCCTGGGACAGTTATACTACAATGAGCAGTTCTTC.

The DNA for the CDR3 is TGCGCCAGCACTAGACTAGCGGGGGGGGAAGAGACCCAGTACTTC. Translation gives CASTRLAGGEETQYF. The chain couples TRBV10-1 to TRBJ2-5, with 14 nucleotides matching TRBD2. The length of the CDR3 is 15 residues. Germline V gene lookup returns CDR1 WNHNN and CDR2 SYGVQD (reference sequence). V dropped 7 bases and J dropped 3; count of bases not matched to a gene: 4.